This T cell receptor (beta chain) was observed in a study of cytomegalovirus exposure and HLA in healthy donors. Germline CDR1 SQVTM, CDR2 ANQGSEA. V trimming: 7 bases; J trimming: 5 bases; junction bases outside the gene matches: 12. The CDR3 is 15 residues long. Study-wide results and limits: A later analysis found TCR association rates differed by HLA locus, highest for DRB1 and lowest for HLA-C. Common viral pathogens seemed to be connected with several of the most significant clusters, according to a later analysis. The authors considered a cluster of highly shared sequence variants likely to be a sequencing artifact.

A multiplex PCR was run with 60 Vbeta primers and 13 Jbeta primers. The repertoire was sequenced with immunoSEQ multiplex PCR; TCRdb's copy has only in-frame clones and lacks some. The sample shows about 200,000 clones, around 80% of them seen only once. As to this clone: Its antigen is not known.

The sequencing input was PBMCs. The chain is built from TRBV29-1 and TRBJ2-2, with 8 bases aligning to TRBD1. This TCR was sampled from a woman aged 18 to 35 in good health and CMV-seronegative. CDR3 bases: TGCAGCGCCGCCACACAGGGGGAGGTGACCGGGGAGCTGTTTTTT. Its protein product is CSAATQGEVTGELFF.